A single sample gave rise to the 2 T cell receptor beta chains below, sequenced in a study of shared clonotypes between healthy human individuals. The data were produced by immunoSEQ multiplex PCR, yet TCRdb's version contains in-frame clones alone and is incomplete. Here the sample spans approximately 1.1 million clones, about four fifths being singletons. Sequencing was done on a sample of memory CD4+ T cells from PBMCs. Indicated subset: CD45RA-negative fraction. Receptor source: a man between 18 and 35 years old in good health. Some clones in this sample may be carry-over from other donors' samples.

The chain joins TRBV5-1 to TRBJ2-7; 11 bases map to TRBD2. Trimming at V came to 5 bases and at J to 3 bases, leaving 7 bases not matched to a gene. Germline assignment: CDR1 SGHRS and CDR2 YFSETQ. The CDR3 spans 15 residues. CDR3 amino acids: CASRYSTSGIYEQYF. CDR3 DNA: TGCGCCAGCAGGTATTCGACTAGCGGGATCTACGAGCAGTACTTC.

This chain joins TRBV2 and TRBJ2-3; D gene ambiguous. The CDR3 sequence is 10 residues long. Germline assignment: CDR1 SNHLY and CDR2 FYNNEI. V lost 4 bases and J 11 bases, leaving 7 bases between the germline ends. CDR3 bases: TGTGCCAGCAGTGTCCCGGGGCAGTATTTT. Residues: CASSVPGQYF.